Each of the 7 T cell receptor beta chains below was sequenced from the same sample in a study of blood T cell repertoires in COVID-19. Profiled with immunoSEQ multiplex PCR; TCRdb holds only in-frame clones, not every one. The sample includes approximately 310,000 clones, roughly 84% of them seen just once. Sequencing was performed on peripheral blood. All receptors come from a man aged 45-65 years with active or convalescent COVID-19.

The chain is built from TRBV18 and TRBJ1-3, with D possibly being TRBD1 (5 bases). CDR3 length: 13 residues. Germline CDR1 and CDR2: KGHSH and LQKENI. Trimming removed 10 bases from V and 0 bases from J, with 10 bases in between. The CDR3 region is CATLTDSGNTIYF. DNA of the CDR3: TGTGCCACCCTGACAGACTCTGGAAACACCATATATTTT. Full variable domain (rest looked up from reference TRBV18 and TRBJ1-3): NAGVMQNPRHLVRRRGQEARLRCSPMKGHSHVYWYRQLPEEGLKFMVYLQKENIIDESGMPKERFSAEFPKEGPSILRIQQVVRGDSAAYFCATLTDSGNTIYFGEGSWLTVV.

The chain has TRBV6-5 and TRBJ1-4; 8 positions match TRBD1. This CDR3 has 15 residues. V shed 6 bases and J 3 bases; nucleotides not matched to a gene: 6. CDR1 is MNHEY, CDR2 SVGAGI, per germline. CDR3 sequence reads: CASRGQGSANEKLFF. The CDR3 DNA reads as TGTGCCAGCAGAGGACAGGGCTCGGCTAATGAAAAACTGTTTTTT.

This rearrangement joins TRBV5-1 to TRBJ2-2; possibly TRBD1 for D (5 bases). The CDR3 spans 15 residues. Germline loops: CDR1 SGHRS, CDR2 YFSETQ. V lost 0 bases and J lost 4, with 10 bases in between. The chain's CDR3 is CASSLDRSTTGELFF. DNA for the CDR3: TGCGCCAGCAGCTTGGACAGGTCGACCACCGGGGAGCTGTTTTTT.

The rearrangement links TRBV18 to TRBJ2-5; D is undetermined. CDR1 is KGHSH, CDR2 LQKENI, per germline. The ends were cut back, 0 bases at V and 5 bases at J, with 7 bases in the middle. The CDR3 extends over 13 amino acids. The CDR3 coding sequence is TGTGCCAGCTCACCACCCTCCTTGGAGACCCAGTACTTC. It translates to CASSPPSLETQYF.

The CDR3 loop reads CASSPRLGGGTEAFF. In nucleotides, the CDR3 is TGTGCCAGCAGCCCACGCCTCGGGGGGGGCACTGAAGCTTTCTTT. V gene TRBV11-1 combines with J gene TRBJ1-1, with D possibly matching TRBD1 (5 bases). There are 15 residues in the CDR3. The germline gives CDR1 SGHAT, CDR2 FQDESV (reference sequence). Trimming removed 5 bases at V and 4 bases at J, with 17 bases between.

The chain recombines TRBV5-1 with TRBJ2-7; 8 nucleotides match TRBD2. This CDR3 has 16 residues. Germline CDR1 is SGHRS and CDR2 is YFSETQ. V was clipped by 4 bases and J by 0 bases; unmatched bases: 9. The CDR3 is CASSQTERESSYEQYF. In DNA form, the CDR3 reads TGCGCCAGCAGCCAAACGGAGCGGGAGTCCTCCTACGAGCAGTACTTC.

V and J are TRBV21-1 and TRBJ2-7; the tabulated D call, TRBD2, remains unverified against the DNA. TRBV21-1 is noted as a pseudogene. The CDR3 runs to 17 residues. The CDR3 nucleotides are TGTGCCAGCAGCCAGTCCCCCGGGACTACCTTCTCCTACGAGCAGTACTTC. Amino acid sequence: CASSQSPGTTFSYEQYF.